This T cell receptor (beta chain) is drawn from a study of T cell changes during pregnancy in multiple sclerosis. TCRdb's copy holds only in-frame clones and misses some; the assay was immunoSEQ multiplex PCR. This table holds fewer than 100,000 clones, about 93% found once. The CDR3 has 15 amino acids. Trimming pared 4 bases from V and 0 bases from J, leaving 12 bases between. Germline V gene lookup returns CDR1 SEHNR and CDR2 FQNEAQ (reference sequence). The source material was peripheral blood, sampled after pregnancy. This chain connects TRBV7-9 to TRBJ1-2, with a possible D match to TRBD1 (6 bases). This TCR was sampled from a female donor in good health, enrolled as a control in a pregnancy study. For the CDR3, the DNA is TGTGCCAGCAGCTGGGGACAAAACTCTAACTATGGCTACACCTTC. Translated, it gives CASSWGQNSNYGYTF.